The clone carrying this T cell receptor beta chain was recorded a few times. The antigen remains undetermined. The sample is drawn from a study of identical twins. The study, taken as a whole, reports: Clonotypes of the beta chain that were abundant in cord blood carried fewer insertions (memory repertoires showed none).

A universal primer site was created by template switching, with the cDNA bearing unique molecular identifiers. A single record per CDR3 protein comes from TCRdb applying MiXCR to the 5' RACE reads. The sample holds 500,000 or so distinct CDR3 sequences; approximately 22% are singletons and the top ten take roughly 0.9%. The CDR3 length is 13 residues. Trimming pared 3 bases from V and 1 base from J, leaving 9 bases between. From germline, CDR1 is DFQATT and CDR2 SNEGSKA (reference sequence). These data were also filed under a second study, of T cells expressing NK-cell markers.

The source material was CD4+ T cells sorted from blood. The chain uses TRBV20-1 and TRBJ1-1; D is uncertain. The receptor comes from a woman under 30 in good health. CDR3 loop: CSASGLTNTEAFF. The CDR3, as DNA: TGCAGTGCTAGCGGACTAACGAACACTGAAGCTTTCTTT.